This TCR beta chain stems from a study of blood T cells in healthy people across ages (dated by TCRdb to between 2014 and 2017). Concerning the study at large: In model experiments, template switching captured roughly one uniquely barcoded TCR beta cDNA molecule for every two T cells. The study measured age-related changes in TCR beta repertoire diversity using deep sequencing normalized with unique cDNA molecular identifiers. Four age groups were formed from the donors: young (average approximately 15 years), middle-aged (less than 40), aged (under 70) and long-lived (around 82). Donors of different ages were randomly distributed across sequencing lanes to avoid experimental bias. The study analyzed two additional independent replicas of 1 million unique cDNA reads from the same blood draw for two donors, one aged 18 to 29 and one aged 80 or older. On the study overall, not on this receptor specifically: Since profiling was done on bulk unsorted PBMCs, naive and antigen-experienced compartments could not be conclusively compared. As age increased, observed TCR beta diversity per million T cells dropped in a roughly linear way, and a significant reduction was already evident by age 40. The long-lived group showed more naive CD4+ T cells, fewer expanded clones and increased TCR diversity than the aged group, suggesting age selection. Donor CMV infection status was unknown, potentially confounding age-related changes in expanded clonotypes. Estimates of total diversity based on one million sequenced T cells were considered lower bounds and underestimates. The percentage of naive T cells measured by flow cytometry correlated strongly with observed TCR beta diversity.

The CDR3 holds 14 amino acids from the cysteine to the phenylalanine. Only the CDR3 portion is preserved as DNA: 42 bases, with reading frame beginning at the first base. The germline V gene provides CDR1 LGHNA and CDR2 YSLEER. In this sample, this clonotype turned up a few times. No antigen is known for it. It may be a read error: a sequence one base away is much more abundant. The donors were under 40 Caucasian individuals from Russia, aged 6 to 90 years, who were systemically healthy. Around 9.9 milliliters of peripheral blood were collected from each donor into EDTA-treated Vacutainer tubes. Ficoll-Paque density-gradient centrifugation was used to isolate PBMCs, with at least 7 million per sample. Trizol reagent was used to extract total RNA from PBMCs, with at least 6 micrograms per sample. Naive CD45RAhigh/CD27high T cell percentages were measured by flow cytometry on a PBMC aliquot from every donor.

Receptor amplification or capture employed 5' RACE. Data came from an Illumina HiSeq 2500. The second PCR ran for about 7 to 11 cycles and used a J-beta primer mix along with a sample-barcoded 5' primer. A unique molecular identifier was introduced onto each TCR beta cDNA molecule by a template-switch 5' adaptor carrying 12 random nucleotides. Each sample yielded at least 3 million CDR3-containing paired-end reads. First-strand cDNA synthesis was performed from all RNA using the Mint cDNA synthesis kit, with priming by a TRBC-specific oligonucleotide. After uracil-DNA glycosylase treatment, a first 18-cycle PCR used universal primers M1SS and BC2_uni_R on all cDNA. The original pipeline was this. Each sample was normalized by randomly selecting 1 million high-quality reads, each carrying a distinct molecular identifier. Instead of being binned into consensus sequences, reads with shared molecular identifiers were discarded. CDR3 identification, clonotype clustering and error correction used MiTCR with a Q25 quality threshold and the strictest error-elimination algorithm. A nonparametric unseen species model using Euler transformation provided a lower-bound estimate of total TCR beta diversity. TCRdb took the public reads, trimmed them with fastp at Q25, ran MiXCR for clone calling and kept in-frame beta chains. Each CDR3 protein gets just one entry, which takes the most common genes and DNA from the rows behind it. The V and J calls were determined by TCRdb, not by the authors. The sample table contains about 650,000 distinct CDR3 sequences; only one count was recorded for roughly 32% of them. Less than 20% of the sample is in the top ten clones.

This receptor was obtained from a woman older than 75 in good health. Donor details come from another sample of the same person, matched by shared clones. The V gene is TRBV4-3 and the J gene is TRBJ2-5, and TRBD1 may be the D gene, going by 7 matching bases. The DNA end is more similar to TRBJ2-7, so the J call may be wrong. The sequencing sample was made of blood. The nucleotide sequence reads TGCGCCAGCAGCCAAGAAGGAGGGGGCCACGAGCAGTACTTC. Its coded protein is CASSQEGGGHEQYF.